The next 29 T cell receptor beta chains were all read from a single sample in a study of CD8+CD57+ T cells in acquired aplastic anemia. Individuals selected for sequencing had exhibited CD8+CD57+ cell expansion on flow cytometry. Genomic DNA served as template for TCR beta VDJ and CDR3 profiling. MiXCR, run by TCRdb on the reads, gives a single entry per CDR3 protein. This table holds 210,000 or so distinct CDR3 sequences, about half found once. The sample taken for sequencing was sorted CD4+, CD8+, or CD8+CD57+ T cells (not recorded which) from PBMCs. These receptors were collected from a human donor with aplastic anemia.

This clonotype was observed many times. V usage is TRBV20-1 and J usage is TRBJ2-4; D remains ambiguous. V gave up 5 bases and J gave up 0 bases, with 14 bases separating them. The germline V gene encodes CDR1 DFQATT and CDR2 SNEGSKA (reference sequence). The CDR3 contains 15 residues. CDR3 sequence: CSAWPGALAKNIQYF. The CDR3 bases are TGCAGTGCTTGGCCAGGTGCTCTAGCCAAAAACATTCAGTACTTC.

The chain joins TRBV5-1 to TRBJ1-1, with D possibly TRBD1 on 5 matching bases. V lost 1 base and J lost 1, with 8 bases in between. From germline, CDR1 is SGHRS and CDR2 YFSETQ. This CDR3 region has 14 residues. CDR3 amino acids: CASSLFGQNTEAFF. The CDR3 DNA reads as TGCGCCAGCAGCTTGTTCGGACAGAACACTGAAGCTTTCTTT.

V and J are TRBV7-2 and TRBJ2-7; 8 positions agree with TRBD1. This CDR3 is built from 15 residues. CDR1 is SGHTA, CDR2 FQGNSA, per germline. V dropped 4 bases and J dropped 5; count of bases not matched to a gene: 10. This CDR3 is CASSSDTDRAHEQYF. The CDR3 nucleotides are TGTGCCAGCAGCTCTGATACGGACAGGGCCCACGAGCAGTACTTC. Together with reference TRBV7-2 and TRBJ2-7, the CDR3 gives the full variable domain: GAGVSQSPSNKVTEKGKDVELRCDPISGHTALYWYRQSLGQGLEFLIYFQGNSAPDKSGLPSDRFSAERTGGSVSTLTIQRTQQEDSAVYLCASSSDTDRAHEQYFGPGTRLTVT.

This clonotype was counted between two and nine times. V is TRBV27 and J is TRBJ2-1; 8 nucleotides match TRBD1. This CDR3 has 16 residues. The J segment lost 3 bases and the V segment lost 0 bases, leaving 4 bases of the junction unmatched. CDR1 and CDR2 (germline): MNHEY, SMNVEV (reference sequence). For the CDR3, the DNA is TGTGCCAGCAGTTTATCGGGACAGGTTTACTACAATGAGCAGTTCTTC. It translates to CASSLSGQVYYNEQFF.

J is TRBJ1-2 and V is TRBV12-3 or TRBV12-4; 9 bases align to TRBD1. This CDR3 has 12 residues. The J segment lost 7 bases and the V segment lost 4 bases, leaving 1 base of the junction unmatched. CDR3 residues: CASSWDRVGYTF. CDR3 coding DNA: TGTGCCAGCAGTTGGGACAGGGTTGGCTACACCTTC.

This sequence joins TRBV18 and TRBJ1-4; 9 nucleotides align to TRBD1. CDR3 length equals 19 residues. CDR1 KGHSH and CDR2 LQKENI come from the germline V gene. The V and J ends lost 4 bases and 0 bases, in that order; junction bases with no gene match: 12. CDR3 nucleotide sequence: TGTGCCAGCTCACAATCGGACAGGGGTAACGGGGCAACTAATGAAAAACTGTTTTTT. This gives the protein CASSQSDRGNGATNEKLFF. Filled out from reference TRBV18 and TRBJ1-4, the complete variable domain reads NAGVMQNPRHLVRRRGQEARLRCSPMKGHSHVYWYRQLPEEGLKFMVYLQKENIIDESGMPKERFSAEFPKEGPSILRIQQVVRGDSAAYFCASSQSDRGNGATNEKLFFGSGTQLSVL.

This clonotype has ten or more counts. Here the CDR3 reads CASRSQLSGANVLTF. In DNA form, the CDR3 reads TGTGCCAGCAGATCACAACTATCTGGGGCCAACGTCCTGACTTTC. The chain is built from TRBV6-5 and TRBJ2-6; D is unclear. Deletions cut 6 bases from V and 1 base from J, with 10 bases between. The CDR3 spans 15 residues. The germline V gene encodes CDR1 MNHEY and CDR2 SVGAGI.

This clonotype was detected many times. CDR3 amino acids: CASSLAGHGTEAFF. CDR3 DNA: TGTGCCAGCAGCTTAGCGGGGCATGGGACTGAAGCTTTCTTT. V usage is TRBV7-8 and J usage is TRBJ1-1, with a possible D match to TRBD1 (5 bases). V lost 0 bases to trimming and J lost 5 bases, with 10 bases between them. Germline V lookup: CDR1 SGHVS, CDR2 FQNEAQ. The CDR3 is made up of 14 amino acids.

In this sample, this clonotype turned up many times. The chain links TRBV5-1 to TRBJ1-4; tentatively, D is TRBD1 (5 bases). Germline V CDR1 and CDR2: SGHRS, YFSETQ. The V and J ends lost 4 bases and 2 bases respectively, with 12 bases between them. The CDR3 has 15 amino acids. CDR3 nucleotide sequence: TGCGCCAGCAGCCGGGGGGGAGTGACTAATGAAAAACTGTTTTTT. Amino acids: CASSRGGVTNEKLFF.

The genes are TRBV9 and TRBJ2-5; the D is unclear. The CDR3 spans 13 residues. The germline V and J ends were trimmed by 2 bases and 0 bases, with 5 bases remaining between them. The germline V gene encodes CDR1 SGDLS and CDR2 YYNGEE. The CDR3 spells CASSVRYQETQYF. DNA for the CDR3: TGTGCCAGCAGCGTGCGGTACCAAGAGACCCAGTACTTC.

The V gene is TRBV29-1, the J gene TRBJ2-7; D call uncertain. This CDR3 is 13 amino acids long. CDR1 is SQVTM, CDR2 ANQGSEA, per germline. V gave up 6 bases and J gave up 7 bases, with 19 bases separating them. This CDR3 reads CSVVRLGNPEQYF. DNA for the CDR3: TGCAGCGTCGTTAGGCTGGGTAACCCGGAGCAGTACTTC.

About this clonotype: This may come from a read error, since a much larger clone is one base off. The conserved phenylalanine or tryptophan normally closing the CDR3 is absent here, so this likely arose from a read error. The chain recombines TRBV13 with TRBJ2-5; D unresolved. V was trimmed by 2 bases and J by 7 bases, leaving 14 bases between them. The CDR3 has 14 residues. Per the germline V gene, CDR1 is PRHDT and CDR2 is FYEKMQ (reference sequence). The DNA of the CDR3 is TGTGCCAGCAGCTTACGCCCTACTGATGGGACCCAGTACTCC. Protein: CASSLRPTDGTQYS.

This clonotype was observed many times. Germline and junction disagree at one end, which may indicate a read error. The chain has TRBV11-1 and TRBJ2-3; 9 nucleotides match TRBD2. Germline V CDR1 and CDR2: SGHAT, FQDESV (reference sequence). The CDR3 runs 17 residues. The CDR3 loop is CASSLAGRTLSTDTQYF. Written as DNA, the CDR3 is TGTGCCAGCAGCCTAGCGGGGAGAACGCTTAGCACAGATACGCAGTATTTT.

This chain uses TRBV3-1 with TRBJ1-1, with 11 bases identical to TRBD1. The trim removed 3 bases at V and 9 bases at J, leaving 12 bases unmatched. The germline gives CDR1 LGHDT, CDR2 YNNKEL (reference sequence). CDR3 size: 16 residues. The CDR3 DNA sequence: TGTGCCAGCAGCCAGCATTCCGGGACAGGGGGTAGGCAAGCTTTCTTT. This translates into CASSQHSGTGGRQAFF.

The V call is TRBV5-8, the J call TRBJ1-6, with 9 bases lining up with TRBD1. The J segment lost 10 bases and the V segment lost 3 bases, leaving 8 bases of the junction unmatched. Germline CDR1 SGHTS, CDR2 YDEGEE. There are 15 residues in the CDR3. CDR3 amino acids: CASSSTRDRDSPLHF. CDR3 bases: TGTGCCAGCAGCTCCACCCGGGACAGGGACTCACCCCTCCACTTT. The full variable domain, rest sourced from reference TRBV5-8 and TRBJ1-6, is EAGVTQSPTHLIKTRGQQATLRCSPISGHTSVYWYQQALGLGLQFLLWYDEGEERNRGNFPPRFSGRQFPNYSSELNVNALELEDSALYLCASSSTRDRDSPLHFGNGTRLTVT.

This clonotype has only one observation. The chain joins TRBV15 to TRBJ2-3, with D perhaps TRBD1 or TRBD2 (7 bases each). Germline V CDR1 and CDR2: LNHNV, YYDKDF (reference sequence). V shed 5 bases and J shed 4 bases, with 22 bases lying between them. The CDR3 is made up of 17 amino acids. The CDR3 here is CATSGRQGTTSADTQYF. CDR3 DNA: TGTGCCACCAGCGGCCGACAGGGTACAACTAGCGCAGATACGCAGTATTTT.

The V call is TRBV7-8, the J call TRBJ2-7, with a possible D match to TRBD2 (6 bases). Germline CDR1 SGHVS, CDR2 FQNEAQ. The length of the CDR3 is 15 residues. V dropped 3 bases and J dropped 0 bases, with 12 bases sitting between them. The CDR3: CASSFGGSGSYEQYF. In nucleotides, the CDR3 is TGTGCCAGCAGCTTCGGGGGATCGGGCTCCTACGAGCAGTACTTC.

Turning to this clonotype: This may come from a read error, since a much larger clone is one base off. This chain links TRBV12-3 or TRBV12-4 with TRBJ2-7; D is unresolved. The ends were cut back, 5 bases at V and 1 base at J, with 12 bases in the middle. This CDR3 has 14 residues. CDR3 DNA sequence: TGTGCCAGCAGTCTTTTACAAGGGTCCTACGAGCAGTACTTC. It yields the protein CASSLLQGSYEQYF.

This clonotype came up a few times. This rearrangement joins TRBV15 to TRBJ2-5; D not certain. V was trimmed by 1 base and J by 2 bases, leaving 14 bases between them. Germline values: CDR1 LNHNV, CDR2 YYDKDF (reference sequence). CDR3 length: 16 residues. CDR3 amino acids: CATSRGAVGSQETQYF. In DNA form, the CDR3 reads TGTGCCACCAGCAGAGGGGCGGTCGGGTCACAAGAGACCCAGTACTTC.

This clonotype occurred many times. The V gene is TRBV19, the J gene TRBJ1-1, with D possibly TRBD1 on 6 matching bases. Germline values: CDR1 LNHDA, CDR2 SQIVND (reference sequence). The CDR3 extends over 13 amino acids. Trimming stripped 5 bases from V and 6 bases from J, with 13 bases between. The CDR3 DNA reads TGTGCCAGTAGTTTATTAACAGGGTCTGAAGCTTTCTTT. Translating it yields CASSLLTGSEAFF.

With regard to this clonotype: Possible read error: a much larger clone is one base away. The chain combines TRBV6-1 with TRBJ1-5, with 7 bases identical to TRBD1. The ends lost 3 bases at V and 6 bases at J; junction bases unmatched: 5. From germline, CDR1 is MNHNS and CDR2 SASEGT. This CDR3 spans 14 amino acids. CDR3 sequence (DNA): TGTGCCAGCAGTGAGACAGGGACGAGTCAGCCCCAGCATTTT. Its translation: CASSETGTSQPQHF.

There are many counts of this clonotype. The rearrangement joins TRBV11-1 to TRBJ1-2; D might be TRBD1 (5 bases). Between the trimmed V and J ends, which lost 6 bases and 6 bases, there was a span of 14 bases. This CDR3 has 13 residues. Germline values: CDR1 SGHAT, CDR2 FQDESV (reference sequence). In DNA form, the CDR3 reads TGTGCCAGCAGACTAGGGGAGCTCGATGGCTACACCTTC. Amino acid sequence: CASRLGELDGYTF.

This clonotype was found many times. The CDR3 DNA follows: TGTGCCAGCACTGAGGGGCTAGCGGGGCGGGAGGATACGCAGTATTTT. Residues: CASTEGLAGREDTQYF. The chain links TRBV2 to TRBJ2-3, with 9 bases that match TRBD2. The junction had 14 bases not matched to a gene; V was cut back by 7 bases and J by 6 bases. CDR1 is SNHLY and CDR2 is FYNNEI in the germline V gene. The CDR3 is 16 amino acids.

This clonotype was seen ten or more times. The CDR3 bases are TGTGCCAGTACCCTAGACAGGACTGAAGCTTTCTTT. Amino acids: CASTLDRTEAFF. The chain is built from TRBV19 and TRBJ1-1, with D perhaps matching TRBD1 (6 bases). CDR3 length: 12 amino acids. Trimming pared 7 bases from V and 5 bases from J, leaving 11 bases between. Germline V CDR1 and CDR2: LNHDA, SQIVND (reference sequence).

Concerning this clonotype: This may be a read error: a much more frequent sequence differs by one nucleotide. The chain links TRBV19 to TRBJ2-1; the D is unclear. The germline V gene has CDR1 LNHDA and CDR2 SQIVND (reference sequence). The V end lost 4 bases, the J end lost 4 bases, and 17 bases lay between the germline ends. This CDR3 contains 16 residues. CDR3 region: CASSNIPLLNYNEQFF. The DNA for the CDR3 is TGTGCCAGTAGTAACATTCCGCTCCTTAATTACAATGAGCAGTTCTTC.

This sequence joins TRBV30 and TRBJ2-1; the match to TRBD2 covers 8 bases. Germline lookup yields CDR1 GTSNPN and CDR2 SVGIG (reference sequence). CDR3 length: 13 amino acids. V lost 3 bases to trimming and J lost 7 bases; unmatched junction nucleotides: 5. The CDR3 nucleotides are TGTGCCTGGAGCGAAGGGACTAGGAATGAGCAGTTCTTC. Translated, it gives CAWSEGTRNEQFF.

This clonotype occurred many times. The chain is built from TRBV3-1 and TRBJ2-5, with 8 bases that match TRBD1. In germline, CDR1 is LGHDT, CDR2 YNNKEL (reference sequence). The length of the CDR3 is 15 residues. The V and J ends lost 4 bases and 4 bases, in that order; junction bases with no gene match: 8. CDR3 nucleotide sequence: TGTGCCAGCAGCCCGACGGTGGACAGGGCAGAGACCCAGTACTTC. This translates into CASSPTVDRAETQYF.

The chain has TRBV7-2 and TRBJ2-1; D is perhaps TRBD1 or TRBD2 (7 bases each). The length of the CDR3 is 14 residues. V was trimmed by 6 bases and J by 9 bases, leaving 18 bases between them. Germline V gene sequence: CDR1 SGHTA, CDR2 FQGNSA. The CDR3 DNA follows: TGTGCCAGCAGTCCTCTAGCAGGGGGGGGTGAGCAGTTCTTC. Encoded protein: CASSPLAGGGEQFF. The variable domain in full, completed from reference TRBV7-2 and TRBJ2-1, reads GAGVSQSPSNKVTEKGKDVELRCDPISGHTALYWYRQSLGQGLEFLIYFQGNSAPDKSGLPSDRFSAERTGGSVSTLTIQRTQQEDSAVYLCASSPLAGGGEQFFGPGTRLTVL.

This clonotype appeared many times. For the CDR3, the DNA is TGTGCCAGCAGCTTGGGCATAGGGGAAGAGACCCAGTACTTC. It encodes CASSLGIGEETQYF. The genes are TRBV5-6 and TRBJ2-5; D perhaps matches TRBD1 (5 bases). Between the trimmed V and J ends, which lost 0 bases and 3 bases, there was a span of 9 bases. The CDR3 consists of 14 residues. The germline V gene encodes CDR1 SGHDT and CDR2 YYEEEE.